Presented here are 9 T cell receptor beta chains from one specimen sequenced in a study of cytomegalovirus exposure and HLA in healthy donors. In the PCR, 60 Vbeta and 13 Jbeta primers were used. This table comes from immunoSEQ multiplex PCR, and its TCRdb copy is limited to in-frame clones, with some not included. The table has roughly 120,000 clones, around 82% seen once. Source material: PBMCs. Receptor source: a woman in her twenties or thirties in good health and CMV-seropositive.

The chain combines TRBV30 with TRBJ1-2; a possible D gene is TRBD1 (6 bases). The V end was cut by 4 bases, the J end by 1 base, with 10 bases between. Germline V gene sequence: CDR1 GTSNPN, CDR2 SVGIG (reference sequence). The length of the CDR3 is 13 residues. CDR3 DNA: TGTGCCTGGACCGTACAGGGTAACTATGGCTACACCTTC. Protein: CAWTVQGNYGYTF.

The chain carries TRBV7-2 and TRBJ1-5; no definite D call. The germline CDR1 and CDR2 sequences are SGHTA and FQGNSA. This CDR3 contains 13 residues. The V end lost 5 bases, the J end lost 0 bases, and 5 bases lay between the germline ends. The CDR3 coding sequence is TGTGCCAGCAGCCGTAATAGCAATCAGCCCCAGCATTTT. Translation: CASSRNSNQPQHF.

A few counts support this clone. J is TRBJ1-2 and V is TRBV5-1, with 7 bases identical to TRBD1. The germline V gene has CDR1 SGHRS and CDR2 YFSETQ. The V segment lost 0 bases and the J segment 3 bases; nucleotides outside the gene matches: 2. This CDR3 spans 14 amino acids. The CDR3 region has the DNA TGCGCCAGCAGCTTGGGTGGGACAGACTATGGCTACACCTTC. This sequence encodes CASSLGGTDYGYTF.

The chain has TRBV7-8 and TRBJ2-1; D ambiguous. This CDR3 region has 16 residues. V lost 1 base and J lost 8, with 18 bases in between. CDR1 SGHVS and CDR2 FQNEAQ come from the germline V gene. The CDR3 is CASSLDPAFKRDEQFF. The CDR3 nucleotides are TGTGCCAGCAGCTTAGATCCCGCGTTCAAGCGCGATGAGCAGTTCTTC. Full variable domain (remainder filled in from reference TRBV7-8 and TRBJ2-1): GAGVSQSPRYKVAKRGQDVALRCDPISGHVSLFWYQQALGQGPEFLTYFQNEAQLDKSGLPSDRFFAERPEGSVSTLKIQRTQQEDSAVYLCASSLDPAFKRDEQFFGPGTRLTVL.

Comments on this clone: Other DNA sequences from this sample encode an identical CDR3 as well. The CDR3 DNA follows: TGTGCCAGCAGCTCACAGGGGAGTGGGGCCAACGTCCTGACTTTC. Translating it yields CASSSQGSGANVLTF. V and J are TRBV11-3 and TRBJ2-6, with 7 bases fitting TRBD1. The length of the CDR3 is 15 residues. CDR1 is SGHNT, CDR2 YENEEA, per germline. J gave up 3 bases and V 4 bases, and 3 bases lay outside the gene matches.

V and J are TRBV4-1 and TRBJ1-2; the D gene is possibly TRBD1 (5 bases). Germline V lookup: CDR1 MGHRA, CDR2 YSYEKL. The CDR3 has 15 residues. V was cut by 0 bases and J by 4 bases, with 12 bases left in between. CDR3 sequence: CASSQEVQGFYGYTF. The CDR3 coding sequence is TGCGCCAGCAGCCAAGAGGTGCAGGGTTTCTATGGCTACACCTTC.

The chain joins TRBV2 to TRBJ2-3, with D hard to call. Trimming took 4 bases from V and 1 from J, leaving 9 bases between them. CDR1 is SNHLY, CDR2 FYNNEI, per germline. The CDR3 runs 14 residues. CDR3 bases: TGTGCCAGCAGTGGTCTGTTCGGCACAGATACGCAGTATTTT. Amino acid sequence: CASSGLFGTDTQYF.

The chain couples TRBV19 to TRBJ1-2, with 10 bases fitting TRBD1. V was clipped by 5 bases and J by 6 bases; unmatched bases: 3. From germline, CDR1 is LNHDA and CDR2 SQIVND (reference sequence). CDR3 length equals 13 residues. CDR3 loop: CASSSGTGDGYTF. The CDR3 DNA reads as TGTGCCAGTAGTTCAGGGACAGGGGATGGCTACACCTTC. Using reference TRBV19 and TRBJ1-2 for the parts outside the CDR3, the full variable domain is DGGITQSPKYLFRKEGQNVTLSCEQNLNHDAMYWYRQDPGQGLRLIYYSQIVNDFQKGDIAEGYSVSREKKESFPLTVTSAQKNPTAFYLCASSSGTGDGYTFGSGTRLTVV.

This CDR3 is CASSLGQGNYGYTF. CDR3 coding DNA: TGTGCCAGCAGCTTAGGGCAGGGAAACTATGGCTACACCTTC. This sequence joins TRBV7-9 and TRBJ1-2; D is perhaps TRBD1 (5 bases). This CDR3 has 14 amino acids. Trimming pared 1 base from V and 2 bases from J, leaving 8 bases between. The germline V gene has CDR1 SEHNR and CDR2 FQNEAQ (reference sequence).